One sample yielded the 2 T cell receptor beta chains listed below, sequenced in a study of HIV-infected patients and healthy controls. Antiretroviral therapy had run roughly three months, about 14 weeks, before follow-up blood collection. No cell fractionation was done, so the repertoire covers all unsorted peripheral blood T cells. cDNA was made from 500 ng RNA using alpha and beta constant primers. Alpha and beta chain libraries were made separately by chain-specific third strand synthesis with multiplexing indices. MiXCR, applied by TCRdb to the 5' RACE reads, yields one record per CDR3 protein. Among under 8,000 distinct CDR3 sequences, 8% to 13% were seen once, and the ten largest hold roughly 18%. This sample comprised blood, obtained during antiretroviral therapy. These receptors originate from an adult with HIV infection.

In its sample, this clonotype was seen many times. CDR3 region: CASSQSYRAGANVLTF. The CDR3 coding sequence is TGCGCCAGCAGTCAATCGTACAGGGCTGGGGCCAACGTCCTGACTTTC. The chain joins TRBV23-1 to TRBJ2-6; a weak D match, TRBD1 (6 bases). TRBV23-1 is known as an ORF, though its function is uncertain. The CDR3 is made up of 16 amino acids. The V gene lost 0 bases and the J gene lost 2 bases, with 8 bases spanning the gap.

There are many counts of this clonotype. The V and J genes are TRBV16 and TRBJ2-3, with 10 positions matching TRBD2. The germline gives CDR1 KGHSY, CDR2 FQNENV. CDR3 length: 16 residues. V dropped 4 bases and J dropped 5; count of bases not matched to a gene: 9. CDR3 nucleotide sequence: TGTGCCAGCAGCCCCCCCCAGCGGGGGGGGGTAGATACGCAGTATTTT. Translation gives CASSPPQRGGVDTQYF.